These T cell receptor beta chains were read from a single sample in a study of cytomegalovirus exposure and HLA in healthy donors. The repertoire was sequenced with immunoSEQ multiplex PCR; TCRdb's copy has only in-frame clones and lacks some. The listing records about 140,000 clones. The sample taken for sequencing was PBMCs. The receptors here all came from a woman aged 18-29 years in good health and CMV-seronegative. Each CDR3 is given with its conserved first and last residue. The order of the fields is D gene, V gene, J gene, CDR3 DNA, CDR3 protein. The D gene is left open where the match is weak.

TRBD1,TRBV6-5,TRBJ1-2,TGTGCCAGCAGCCCAGGGACAGTCTATGGCTACACCTTC,CASSPGTVYGYTF
TRBD2,TRBV7-6,TRBJ2-2,TGTGCCAGCAGCCCGAAGCGGGAAAGGACCGGGGAGCTGTTTTTT,CASSPKRERTGELFF
TRBD1,TRBV5-4,TRBJ2-1,TGTGCCAGCAGCTTTGGGACAGAGCCCTACAATGAGCAGTTCTTC,CASSFGTEPYNEQFF
.,TRBV27,TRBJ2-1,TGTGCCAGCAAGGCGGAGGTGGGATACAATGAGCAGTTCTTC,CASKAEVGYNEQFF
TRBD2,TRBV19,TRBJ2-1,TGTGCCAGTAGTAATCCCCGACTAGCGGGAGTGGACAATGAGCAGTTCTTC,CASSNPRLAGVDNEQFF
.,TRBV5-6,TRBJ2-7,TGTGCCAGCAGCTTGGGACGTCGGGACTACGAGCAGTACTTC,CASSLGRRDYEQYF
.,TRBV7-2,TRBJ2-2,TGTGCCAGCAGCTTAGTTTATGGAGACACCGGGGAGCTGTTTTTT,CASSLVYGDTGELFF
.,TRBV28,TRBJ2-3,TGTGCCAGCAGTTCTGCAGCGGCGCAGTATTTT,CASSSAAAQYF
.,TRBV7-2,TRBJ2-3,TGTGCCAGCAGCTTAACCGGGATAGGCACAGATACGCAGTATTTT,CASSLTGIGTDTQYF
TRBD2,TRBV27,TRBJ2-1,TGTGCCAGCAGTTTGAGCGCGGGACTAGCGTCGAACATCTCCTACAATGAGCAGTTCTTC,CASSLSAGLASNISYNEQFF
.,TRBV6-5,TRBJ1-3,TGTGCCAGCAGCCACAGAACCTCTGGAAACACCATATATTTT,CASSHRTSGNTIYF
TRBD1,TRBV6-1,TRBJ1-3,TGTGCCAGCAGTGAAGCACCTCAGGGGGCGGGTGGAAACACCATATATTTT,CASSEAPQGAGGNTIYF
TRBD1,TRBV29-1,TRBJ1-1,TGCAGCGCCGAATCCCGACAGGGCACTGAAGCTTTCTTT,CSAESRQGTEAFF
.,TRBV18,TRBJ2-1,TGTGCCAGCTCACCACCGGCTTTCTCCTACAATGAGCAGTTCTTC,CASSPPAFSYNEQFF
TRBD2,TRBV5-1,TRBJ2-1,TGCGCCAGCAGCTTGAATGGGGGGGATGAGCAGTTCTTC,CASSLNGGDEQFF
TRBD1,TRBV7-6,TRBJ1-4,TGTGCCAGCAGCTTTCGGGACAGCGATGAAAAACTGTTTTTT,CASSFRDSDEKLFF
TRBD2,TRBV6-5,TRBJ2-1,TGTGCCAGCAGTTACAAACTAGCGACACCTTACAATGAGCAGTTCTTC,CASSYKLATPYNEQFF